This T cell receptor beta chain was sequenced during a study of shared clonotypes between healthy human individuals. The wider study: Donors consisted of a couple of women and three men between 18 and 49.

Using immunoSEQ multiplex PCR, the repertoire was profiled, and TCRdb retains in-frame clones only, with some absent. The table shows approximately 1.4 million clones, with 95% to 99% occurring only once. Comment on this clone: What it recognizes is unknown.

Study-wide points: What naive subsets generally showed was a larger estimated richness than memory subsets showed.

V was cut by 5 bases and J by 6 bases, with 19 bases left in between. Germline V gene lookup returns CDR1 MDHEN and CDR2 SYDVKM. This CDR3 has 16 residues. The chain recombines TRBV28 with TRBJ1-4, with no clear D. The receptor's source is a man aged 25 to 45 in good health. Input material: naive CD4+ T cells sorted from blood. As to subset: CD45RA+ positively selected. The CDR3 is CASSPSAGEGYEKLFF. CDR3 DNA: TGTGCCAGCAGTCCGTCGGCCGGAGAGGGATATGAAAAACTGTTTTTT.